The entry that follows covers one T cell receptor beta chain sequence. This CDR3 is built from 15 residues. Looked up from germline, CDR1 is SQVTM and CDR2 is ANQGSEA. V lost 6 bases to trimming and J lost 6 bases; unmatched junction nucleotides: 11. The record originates from a study of CD8 T cells in Susac syndrome. Random-hexamer reverse transcription was applied to roughly 0.45 to 1 ug RNA. Using its own MiXCR run on the immunoSEQ multiplex PCR reads, TCRdb lists one record per CDR3 protein. The table has around 90,000 distinct CDR3 sequences, approximately 96% seen once. Sequencing was done on a sample of CD8+ T cells from PBMCs. The TCR comes from a human donor with Susac syndrome. The rearrangement links TRBV29-1 to TRBJ2-3; 11 bases align to TRBD2. In nucleotides, the CDR3 is TGCAGCGTGTTGGAAGTAGCGGGGGGGTCTGATACGCAGTATTTT. It specifies CSVLEVAGGSDTQYF.